This TCR beta chain was profiled in a study of CD8+ T cells in alopecia areata. Whole-study results and caveats: Normal-skin resident alphabeta T cells also appear among scalp sample sequences. Clonality was higher in lesional than normal scalp, especially in alopecia totalis/universalis.

Comment on this clone: Its target is not known.

Extracted RNA was reverse transcribed, and the resulting cDNA served as sequencing template. Here immunoSEQ multiplex PCR was the method, and the copy in TCRdb shows in-frame clones only, minus some. The sample includes tens of thousands of clones, roughly half of them seen just once. The CDR3 totals 15 residues. The germline gives CDR1 SGDLS, CDR2 YYNGEE. After removal of 0 bases from V and 5 bases from J, the junction contained 4 bases not matched to a gene. The receptor comes from a human donor with alopecia areata. The chain carries TRBV9 and TRBJ2-1; TRBD1 aligns across 8 bases. The sample taken for sequencing was NKG2D-high CD8+ T cells sorted from blood. The DNA for the CDR3 is TGTGCCAGCAGCGTAGCAGGGGGCATCAACAATGAGCAGTTCTTC. It encodes CASSVAGGINNEQFF.